This TCR beta chain originates from a study of T cells in Graves' hyperthyroidism and ophthalmopathy. Study results and caveats: Among clonotypes expanded in thyroid above 0.001, most were also found in blood.

Amplification targeted TCR beta CDR3 regions from RNA transcripts. A first-round RT-PCR of the TCR CDR3 used the HTBI primer set. TCRdb analysed the multiplex PCR reads with MiXCR anew, one entry per CDR3 protein. The repertoire holds approximately 350,000 distinct CDR3 sequences, with about 15% as singletons. The CDR3 contains 16 residues. The V and J ends lost 6 bases and 1 base respectively, with 19 bases between them. CDR1 and CDR2 (germline): DFQATT, SNEGSKA (reference sequence). Many counts were recorded for this clonotype. Its antigen is not identified. The sequence was collected from an older woman with Graves' ophthalmopathy. The chain employs TRBV20-1 and TRBJ2-1, with D perhaps TRBD1 or TRBD2 (5 bases each). Sequencing input: blood. The CDR3 sequence: CSARARGQSSYNEQFF. The DNA of the CDR3 is TGCAGTGCACGAGCTCGGGGCCAGTCATCCTACAATGAGCAGTTCTTC.